This TCR beta chain was captured by sequencing in a study of multiple sclerosis patients with progressive multifocal leukoencephalopathy (dated by TCRdb to the late 2010s). Background on the whole study: The study examined peripheral T and B cells of MS patients who developed PML (4 under natalizumab, 1 after alemtuzumab) and treated patients who did not. Longitudinal follow-up was performed in two natalizumab-treated patients who later developed PML, from before therapy through 6 and 12 months to PML onset. The study aimed to detect JC virus-specific or public T-cell expansions arising at the time of PML onset. Study-wide findings and limitations: Given the small, descriptive cohort, it remained unclear whether the study findings reflect JC virus infection or general immunocompromise. When PML developed, neither common TRBV or TRBJ gene usage nor preferential TRBV-TRBJ pairings were detected. Analysis was restricted to peripheral blood, although for natalizumab-associated PML, cerebrospinal fluid or brain lymphocytes might be more informative. Only PML patients had TRB clones above 0.5% frequency, but the clones expanded at PML onset were already present before and during natalizumab therapy. Less diverse TRB repertoires in most PML patients were suggested by lower normalized Shannon entropy, whereas values near 1 were observed in the natalizumab-treated controls.

The CDR3 runs 15 amino acids, cysteine and phenylalanine included. Just CDR3 DNA is preserved here, 45 bases in frame from base 1. V drops 2 bases and J drops 0 bases, leaving 5 bases in between. CDR1 MRHNA and CDR2 SNTAGT were looked up in the germline V gene. A remark on this clone: The antigen it recognizes is unknown. Within one base of it there is no much larger clone, and no base qualities were kept.

This sample's time point label indicates: more than 5 months of natalizumab therapy. Reading the label with the study, this specimen's treatment or condition is: on natalizumab therapy at sampling. Interferon beta had previously been received by all listed patients, and all PML patients were female. Blood samples for T1 were taken at 6 months of natalizumab therapy, and blood samples for T2 were taken at 12 months of natalizumab therapy. Ficoll-Hypaque density gradient centrifugation was used to isolate peripheral blood mononuclear cells. The protocol used for the library was the immunoSEQ multiplex PCR assay. To estimate template counts and remove amplification bias, each PCR was spiked with synthetic inline TR CDR3 controls covering all V-J pairings. Reads were processed so that amplification and sequencing bias were reduced, and quantification was performed against synthetic TR CDR3 analogs. The authors processed their data as follows. Raw data were processed in ImmunoSEQ Analyzer, with out-of-frame sequences and CDR3s containing stop codons removed, and gene names were assigned according to IMGT nomenclature. Repertoire diversity was summarized as normalized Shannon entropy, defined as 1 minus Pielou's evenness. TRB sequences were considered identical only when V gene, J gene and CDR3 were shared. Public PML clonotypes were CDR3s shared by two or more PML-onset samples but absent earlier, in controls, and in public databases. Skylign with the observed count method was used to analyze CDR3 amino acid composition at each position. TCRdb limited this immuneACCESS table to in-frame rearrangements with V and J called. A share of clones is missing; checked studies link under half to unresolved V genes, and the rest is unexplained. That table supplies the V and J calls and clone size; D and trimming were determined from the DNA. Within this sample are under 30,000 clones, with 89% of them counted one time only. The biggest ten clones account for 1.5% of the sample.

The starting material was PBMCs, obtained from a patient treated with natalizumab. Recombination joined TRBV6-4 with TRBJ2-6, with no reliable assignment of the D segment. This clonotype originated in a human donor with multiple sclerosis. The nucleotides are TGTGCCAGCAGTGACGATAGCTCTGGGGCCAACGTCCTGACTTTC. It encodes CASSDDSSGANVLTF.